A selection of T cell receptor beta chains follows, all from one sample in a study of metastatic and nonmetastatic thyroid tumors. TCRdb reanalyzed the PCR reads with MiXCR. The table records 22,000 or so clones, more than 20% of them present only once. Sequences were obtained from blood. Receptors were obtained from a male donor with papillary thyroid cancer or a benign thyroid nodule (not recorded which). Some clones in this sample may be carry-over from other donors' samples. CDR3s include the opening cysteine and the closing phenylalanine or tryptophan. D genes are given only for firm matches. Some rows have no size entry. The others give once, few or many, or a class for an expanded clone.

j_call,v_call,clone_size,d_call,cdr3_nt,cdr3_aa
TRBJ1-6,TRBV6-5,-,-,TGTGCCAGCAGTTCCACCACAGCGAGCGAGCGTTCACCCCTCCACTTT,CASSSTTASERSPLHF
TRBJ2-3,TRBV20-1,-,TRBD2,TGCAGTGCCCAGACACTAGCGGGAGAACAAGATACGCAGTATTTT,CSAQTLAGEQDTQYF
TRBJ2-1,TRBV6-1,-,TRBD2,TGTGCCAGCAGTAAAATAGCGGGAGGGCCCAGGAATGAGCAGTGCTTC,CASSKIAGGPRNEQCF
TRBJ1-4,TRBV30,many,-,TGTGCCTGGATTTCGACAGGCGACATAGGGCGGGGGGAAAAACTGTTTTTT,CAWISTGDIGRGEKLFF
TRBJ2-5,TRBV7-2,many,TRBD1,TGTGCCAGCAGCTTAGCGACAGGGAGACAAGAGACCCAGTACTTC,CASSLATGRQETQYF
TRBJ1-5,TRBV19,few,TRBD1,TGTGCCAGTAGTCTACAGGGGGTTCAGCCCCAGCATTTT,CASSLQGVQPQHF
TRBJ2-3,TRBV28,few,-,TGTGCCAGCAGCACCTCAGCGGCAGATACGCAGTATTTT,CASSTSAADTQYF
TRBJ2-1,TRBV28,-,TRBD2,TGTGCCAGCAGATCCCCCCCGGTGGGAGGGCCGGATGAGCAGTTCTTC,CASRSPPVGGPDEQFF
TRBJ2-4,TRBV15,-,-,TGTGCCACCAGCAGAGGGCAGGGAACCAAAAACATTCAGTACTTC,CATSRGQGTKNIQYF
TRBJ2-2,TRBV6-4,medium-sized,TRBD1,TGTGCCAGCAGTACAGGGGTTACCGGGGAGCTGTTTTTT,CASSTGVTGELFF
TRBJ1-4,TRBV6-1,few,TRBD1,TGTGCCAGCGCCGACAGGGGGGATGAAAAACTGTTTTTT,CASADRGDEKLFF
TRBJ2-1,TRBV28,many,TRBD2,TGTGCCAGCAGGACTAGCGGCGCCTACAATGAGCAGTTCTTC,CASRTSGAYNEQFF
TRBJ2-7,TRBV20-1,-,TRBD1,TGCAGTGCCCTGGGACAGTTGAGCTCCTACGAGCAGTACTTC,CSALGQLSSYEQYF
TRBJ1-1,TRBV18,-,-,TGTGCCAGCTCACCACCGAACGGAAGAGGCACTGAAGCTTTCTTT,CASSPPNGRGTEAFF
TRBJ2-7,TRBV20-1,-,TRBD1,TGCAGTGTAGAGGGACAGGGGGCCTGCAAGCAGTACTTC,CSVEGQGACKQYF
TRBJ2-3,TRBV14,many,-,TGTGCCAGCAGCCAAGATCCGGCTAGCAGTAGCACAGATACGCAGTATTTT,CASSQDPASSSTDTQYF
TRBJ1-2,TRBV5-4,many,-,TGTGCCAGCAGCTTGTTTGCCAGGGAGGGTGGCTACACCTTC,CASSLFAREGGYTF
TRBJ1-1,TRBV19,many,-,TGTGCCAGTAGTAGGGACACGAACACTGAAGCTTTCTTT,CASSRDTNTEAFF
TRBJ1-6,TRBV2,few,-,TGTGCCAGCAGTGAGACAGACTCACCCCTCCACTTT,CASSETDSPLHF
TRBJ2-6,TRBV4-1,-,-,TGCGCCAGCAGCCTAGATTCAGGCGTCGGTGGGGCCAACGTCCTGACTTTC,CASSLDSGVGGANVLTF
TRBJ2-5,TRBV28,many,-,TGTGCCAGCAGTTTTGGGGTGGTAAAAGAGACCCAGTACTTC,CASSFGVVKETQYF
TRBJ2-3,TRBV24-1,-,TRBD2,TGTGCCACCAGTGATTTGACGGTAGCGGGAGCGGATACGCAGTATTTT,CATSDLTVAGADTQYF
TRBJ2-7,TRBV6-1,few,TRBD1,TGTGCCAGCAGTCCGGGACAGGACCCCGAGCAGTACTTC,CASSPGQDPEQYF
TRBJ1-3,TRBV2,many,-,TGTGCCAGCAGTGAACGGTCTGGAAGGTTGGGAAACACCATATATTTT,CASSERSGRLGNTIYF
TRBJ1-6,TRBV5-1,-,TRBD1,TGCGCCAGCAGCTTGAAAGGACAGGATAGCTCCTATAATTCACCCCTCCACTTT,CASSLKGQDSSYNSPLHF
TRBJ2-7,TRBV20-1,many,-,TGCAGTGCCCAGGGGCACGAGCAGTACTTC,CSAQGHEQYF
TRBJ2-7,TRBV6-4,-,-,TGTGCCAGCACTATTGATGGTAGCCTCGGCGAGCAGTACTTC,CASTIDGSLGEQYF
TRBJ1-1,TRBV6-1,-,TRBD1,TGTGCCAGCAGGACCGGACAGGGGGACACTGAAGCTTTCTTT,CASRTGQGDTEAFF
TRBJ1-1,TRBV19,-,-,TGTGCCAGTAGTGACCATGGGGGTACGAAAGCTTTCTTT,CASSDHGGTKAFF
TRBJ1-2,TRBV20-1,once,-,TGCAGCACCGAAGGGGCAATTGGTGGCTACACCTTC,CSTEGAIGGYTF
TRBJ2-3,TRBV6-4,-,TRBD1,TGTGCCAGCAGTGACCAGGGGGGCACAGATACGCAGTATTTT,CASSDQGGTDTQYF
TRBJ1-2,TRBV12-3/TRBV12-4,-,-,TGTGCCAGCAGCCGGAGACAGGACTACTATGGCTACACCTTC,CASSRRQDYYGYTF
TRBJ2-7,TRBV5-4,many,-,TGTGCCAGCGAAAACGGGCCGGGTAGCTACGAGCAGTACTTC,CASENGPGSYEQYF
TRBJ1-6,TRBV5-4,many,-,TGTGCCAGCAGCTTGCAGGGTTCCTATTCACCCCTCCACTTT,CASSLQGSYSPLHF
TRBJ1-6,TRBV20-1,many,-,TGCAGTGCTACGGGGGAAGAAAATAATTCACCCCTCCACTTT,CSATGEENNSPLHF
TRBJ1-1,TRBV7-8,many,-,TGTGCCAGCAGCCTCAGATTGAGATTGGGGGCTTTCTTT,CASSLRLRLGAFF
TRBJ1-5,TRBV6-1,-,-,TGTGCCAGCGGTCAGGGTTTTCTCGGTCATCCCCAGCATTTT,CASGQGFLGHPQHF
TRBJ1-2,TRBV3-1,once,-,TGTGCCAGCAGCCGTATTAAAGGGGATGGCTACACCTTC,CASSRIKGDGYTF